Below are 26 T cell receptor beta chains sequenced from a single sample in a study of blood T cells in healthy people across ages. With a J-beta primer mix and a sample-barcoded 5' primer, a second PCR ran roughly 6 to 11 cycles. TCRdb analysed the 5' RACE reads with MiXCR anew, one entry per CDR3 protein. The sample shows over 1,300,000 distinct CDR3 sequences, 59% of them seen only once. Sequenced sample: blood. The origin of the receptors is a man aged 18 to 29 in good health.

The J gene is TRBJ2-4, the V gene TRBV20-1; D perhaps matches TRBD2 (6 bases). The end of the DNA is better explained by TRBJ2-7, so the J call may be wrong. The CDR3 is 13 residues long. Germline V gives CDR1 DFQATT, CDR2 SNEGSKA (reference sequence). The CDR3 protein is CSASWGDSYEQYF. CDR3 nucleotide sequence: TGCAGTGCTAGTTGGGGGGATTCGTACGAGCAGTACTTC.

This rearrangement joins TRBV4-3 to TRBJ2-7; D is possibly TRBD1 or TRBD2 (5 bases each). CDR1 and CDR2 from the germline V gene are LGHNA and YSLEER. V lost 0 bases and J lost 0, with 15 bases in between. CDR3 length equals 17 residues. Here the CDR3 DNA reads TGCGCCAGCAGCCAAGATCCCGGGGCCGTAAGCTCCTACGAGCAGTACTTC. This gives the protein CASSQDPGAVSSYEQYF.

V gene TRBV6-2 or TRBV6-3 combines with J gene TRBJ2-4; 7 bases are a match to TRBD1. This CDR3 has 15 residues. J gave up 0 bases and V 4 bases, and 3 bases lay outside the gene matches. CDR1 is MNHEY and CDR2 is SVGEGT in the germline V gene. This chain's CDR3 is CASSFRGLAKNIQYF. Here the CDR3 DNA reads TGTGCCAGCAGTTTTAGGGGGCTAGCCAAAAACATTCAGTACTTC.

J is TRBJ2-7 and V is TRBV27; 8 bases fit TRBD2. The CDR3 has 17 amino acids. Trimming at V came to 0 bases and at J to 7 bases, leaving 14 bases not matched to a gene. CDR1 and CDR2 (germline): MNHEY, SMNVEV (reference sequence). The CDR3 DNA reads TGTGCCAGCAGTTTATCGAGGACGGGAGGGTTGTACAATGAGCAGTACTTC. It specifies CASSLSRTGGLYNEQYF.

The chain has TRBV20-1 and TRBJ1-2; D is undetermined. The CDR3 is 15 amino acids. CDR1 and CDR2 (germline): DFQATT, SNEGSKA (reference sequence). V was shortened by 1 base and J by 0 bases, with 12 bases between the two germline ends. The CDR3 DNA sequence: TGCAGTGCTAGAGTGAAGGCTTATACTAACTATGGCTACACCTTC. It specifies CSARVKAYTNYGYTF.

The V call is TRBV5-1, the J call TRBJ1-2; D possibly corresponds to TRBD1 (5 bases). The CDR3 is 15 amino acids. With 5 bases removed from V and 5 bases from J, the gap between germline ends came to 19 bases. Germline CDR1 is SGHRS and CDR2 is YFSETQ. The CDR3 DNA sequence: TGCGCCAGCAGTCAACTAAGACAGATCTTATATGGCTACACCTTC. Its translation: CASSQLRQILYGYTF.

This clonotype was counted between two and nine times. This chain links TRBV29-1 with TRBJ2-7; 9 bases are shared with TRBD1. After removal of 6 bases from V and 3 bases from J, the junction contained 3 bases not matched to a gene. The CDR3 runs 12 residues. Per the germline V gene, CDR1 is SQVTM and CDR2 is ANQGSEA. The CDR3 DNA reads as TGCAGCGTAAGACAGGGGGACTACGAGCAGTACTTC. This sequence encodes CSVRQGDYEQYF.

The chain employs TRBV10-1 and TRBJ1-1; no clear D gene. This CDR3 has 12 residues. CDR1 and CDR2 (germline): WNHNN, SYGVQD (reference sequence). CDR3 DNA: TGCGCTCGAGAAACAGCGAGGGTTGAAGCTTTCTTT. Translation gives CARETARVEAFF.

The chain couples TRBV7-2 to TRBJ1-2; the D gene is possibly TRBD1 (6 bases). CDR3 length: 16 residues. V was shortened by 4 bases and J by 6 bases, with 21 bases between the two germline ends. CDR1 is SGHTA and CDR2 is FQGNSA in the germline V gene. CDR3 sequence (DNA): TGTGCCAGCAGCTCCCTAACTAGGGGGGCGAGGGATGGCTACACCTTC. Translation gives CASSSLTRGARDGYTF.

The chain joins TRBV20-1 to TRBJ2-1; weak D call: TRBD2 (6 bases). Trimming cost V 3 bases and J 7 bases, with 10 bases left between them. The germline V gene has CDR1 DFQATT and CDR2 SNEGSKA (reference sequence). The CDR3 length is 12 residues. In DNA form, the CDR3 reads TGCAGTGCTAGTATTAGCGGTAATGAGCAGTTCTTC. It translates to CSASISGNEQFF.

V usage is TRBV6-5 and J usage is TRBJ2-5; D is unclear. Trimming shortened V by 2 bases and J by 13 bases, and 14 bases separated the two germline ends. CDR3 length equals 12 residues. Germline CDR1 MNHEY, CDR2 SVGAGI. In DNA form, the CDR3 reads TGTGCCAGCAGTTACCCCGACATCGGTGGGTACTTC. Its translation: CASSYPDIGGYF.

This clonotype was detected once. The chain couples TRBV2 to TRBJ2-3; no definite D call. Per the germline V gene, CDR1 is SNHLY and CDR2 is FYNNEI. The CDR3 is 12 amino acids. The V and J ends lost 6 bases and 4 bases respectively, with 8 bases between them. CDR3 residues: CASSDAADTQYF. DNA of the CDR3: TGTGCCAGCAGCGACGCCGCAGATACGCAGTATTTT.

The chain couples TRBV4-1 to TRBJ1-1, with D hard to call. The germline V gene has CDR1 MGHRA and CDR2 YSYEKL. The V end lost 1 base, the J end lost 11 bases, and 8 bases lay between the germline ends. This CDR3 has 11 residues. CDR3 protein: CASSQVGQAFF. The CDR3 DNA follows: TGCGCCAGCAGCCAAGTGGGCCAGGCTTTCTTT.

The rearrangement joins TRBV6-2 or TRBV6-3 to TRBJ2-3; TRBD1 matches 8 bases. This CDR3 is built from 17 residues. Trimming took 0 bases from V and 2 from J; bases not matched to a gene: 7. Germline V gene data show CDR1 as MNHEY and CDR2 as SVGEGT. CDR3 nucleotide sequence: TGTGCCAGCAGTTACTCTTACAACAGGGGGTCCACAGATACGCAGTATTTT. Amino acid sequence: CASSYSYNRGSTDTQYF.

The chain joins TRBV28 to TRBJ1-5; 8 bases line up with TRBD1. With V trimmed by 6 bases and J by 4 bases, 11 bases remained unmatched. The CDR3 runs to 16 residues. Germline V gene data show CDR1 as MDHEN and CDR2 as SYDVKM. As DNA, the CDR3 is TGTGCCAGCAGCAAAACGAGGACAGGGTTAAATCAGCCCCAGCATTTT. Its translation is CASSKTRTGLNQPQHF.

This clonotype was counted only a few times. This chain joins TRBV4-1 and TRBJ2-3, with no clear D. CDR1 and CDR2 (germline): MGHRA, YSYEKL. This CDR3 is 14 amino acids long. Trimming left V 1 base short and J 5 bases short, with 10 bases between. The CDR3 protein is CASSQGAEVDTQYF. The CDR3 region has the DNA TGCGCCAGCAGCCAAGGGGCAGAAGTAGATACGCAGTATTTT.

The rearrangement joins TRBV4-1 to TRBJ2-1, with TRBD2 as a possible D gene (6 bases). Germline loops: CDR1 MGHRA, CDR2 YSYEKL. V lost 5 bases, J lost 13 bases, and 18 bases lay in between. The CDR3 has 13 amino acids. The CDR3 bases are TGCGCCAGCAGCTCTCGAGCGGGCCTTAGACAGTTCTTC. Protein sequence: CASSSRAGLRQFF.

This clonotype was found a few times. The chain recombines TRBV20-1 with TRBJ2-1, with 14 bases that match TRBD2. V lost 5 bases and J lost 10; bases outside the gene matches: 10. The CDR3 has 15 amino acids. CDR1 is DFQATT, CDR2 SNEGSKA, per germline (reference sequence). The CDR3 reads CSAVSGTSGRGEQFF. CDR3 nucleotide sequence: TGCAGTGCTGTCTCCGGGACTAGCGGGAGAGGGGAGCAGTTCTTC.

The chain uses TRBV4-1 and TRBJ1-2; D not resolved. V gave up 4 bases and J gave up 1 base, with 10 bases separating them. The germline V gene has CDR1 MGHRA and CDR2 YSYEKL. The CDR3 loop spans 14 amino acids. CDR3 protein: CASSPQIINYGYTF. The CDR3 nucleotides are TGCGCCAGCAGCCCACAAATTATTAACTATGGCTACACCTTC.

This clonotype was found a few times. The J gene is TRBJ2-7, the V gene TRBV10-3; TRBD1 might be the D (5 bases). This CDR3 region has 16 residues. Looked up from germline, CDR1 is ENHRY and CDR2 is SYGVKD. V was clipped by 0 bases and J by 4 bases, with 16 bases between them. CDR3 nucleotides: TGTGCCATCAGTGAGTCAGTGGTGGGGCTTTTTTACGAGCAGTACTTC. It is translated as CAISESVVGLFYEQYF.

This clonotype showed up just a few times. The chain employs TRBV10-3 and TRBJ1-2; D is undetermined. V was pared by 0 bases and J by 5 bases, with 10 bases between. The CDR3 extends over 14 amino acids. The germline V gene has CDR1 ENHRY and CDR2 SYGVKD. The CDR3: CAISESRTDYGYTF. The CDR3 bases are TGTGCCATCAGTGAGTCCAGGACGGATTATGGCTACACCTTC.

The rearrangement uses TRBV11-2 and TRBJ2-5; tentatively, D is TRBD2 (5 bases). V lost 4 bases, J lost 0 bases, and 9 bases lay in between. The CDR3 totals 14 residues. Germline assignment: CDR1 SGHAT and CDR2 FQNNGV. In nucleotides, the CDR3 is TGTGCCAGCAGCTCGTTCGGGGACCAAGAGACCCAGTACTTC. Its translation: CASSSFGDQETQYF.

The table lists this clonotype with a few counts. The V call is TRBV29-1, the J call TRBJ2-3; possibly TRBD1 or TRBD2 for D (6 bases each). Germline V gene sequence: CDR1 SQVTM, CDR2 ANQGSEA. Deletions cut 7 bases from V and 4 bases from J, with 24 bases between. The CDR3 length is 16 residues. The CDR3, as DNA: TGCAGCGGGGAAGGGTGGGGGGCACAAGAATCAGATACGCAGTATTTT. This codes for CSGEGWGAQESDTQYF.

This clonotype was detected a few times. The chain links TRBV7-9 to TRBJ2-3, with TRBD2 as a possible D gene (6 bases). The CDR3 runs 14 residues. V lost 3 bases and J 5 bases, leaving 12 bases between the germline ends. Germline V lookup: CDR1 SEHNR, CDR2 FQNEAQ (reference sequence). CDR3 amino acids: CASSFPGGLDTQYF. The DNA for the CDR3 is TGTGCCAGCAGCTTCCCCGGGGGACTAGATACGCAGTATTTT. Drawing the rest from reference TRBV7-9 and TRBJ2-3, the complete variable domain is DTGVSQNPRHKITKRGQNVTFRCDPISEHNRLYWYRQTLGQGPEFLTYFQNEAQLEKSRLLSDRFSAERPKGSFSTLEIQRTEQGDSAMYLCASSFPGGLDTQYFGPGTRLTVL.

The chain has TRBV14 and TRBJ2-5, with 7 positions matching TRBD2. The J call is doubtful: the DNA matches TRBJ2-7 better. The CDR3 loop spans 14 amino acids. Germline V gene sequence: CDR1 SGHDN, CDR2 FVKESK. The CDR3 region is CASSPFRAGAEQYF. In DNA, the CDR3 is TGTGCCAGCAGCCCATTCCGCGCGGGAGCCGAGCAGTACTTC.

In DNA, the CDR3 is TGCAGCGTTGTCGGGGGTCCGAATTACAATGAGCAGTTCTTC. Translation gives CSVVGGPNYNEQFF. The rearrangement joins TRBV29-1 to TRBJ2-1; TRBD2 might be the D (6 bases). The CDR3 length is 14 residues. Trimming left V 4 bases short and J 4 bases short, with 14 bases between. CDR1 and CDR2 (germline): SQVTM, ANQGSEA.